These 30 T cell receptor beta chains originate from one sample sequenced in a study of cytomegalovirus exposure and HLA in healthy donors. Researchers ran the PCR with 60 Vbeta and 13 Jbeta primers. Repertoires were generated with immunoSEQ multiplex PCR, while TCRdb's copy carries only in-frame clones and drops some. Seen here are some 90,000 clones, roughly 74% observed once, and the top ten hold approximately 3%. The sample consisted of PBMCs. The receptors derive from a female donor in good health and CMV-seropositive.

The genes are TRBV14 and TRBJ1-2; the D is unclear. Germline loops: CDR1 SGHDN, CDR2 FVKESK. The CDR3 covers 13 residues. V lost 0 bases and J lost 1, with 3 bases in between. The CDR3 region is CASSQDRNYGYTF. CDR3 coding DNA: TGTGCCAGCAGCCAAGATCGTAACTATGGCTACACCTTC. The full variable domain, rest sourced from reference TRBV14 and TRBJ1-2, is EAGVTQFPSHSVIEKGQTVTLRCDPISGHDNLYWYRRVMGKEIKFLLHFVKESKQDESGMPNNRFLAERTGGTYSTLKVQPAELEDSGVYFCASSQDRNYGYTFGSGTRLTVV.

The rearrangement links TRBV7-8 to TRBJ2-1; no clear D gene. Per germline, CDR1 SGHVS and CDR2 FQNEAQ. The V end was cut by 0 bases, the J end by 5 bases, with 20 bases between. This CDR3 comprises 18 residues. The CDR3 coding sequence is TGTGCCAGCAGCTTAGCTCGAGCCCTCCGACAACTTGACAATGAGCAGTTCTTC. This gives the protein CASSLARALRQLDNEQFF.

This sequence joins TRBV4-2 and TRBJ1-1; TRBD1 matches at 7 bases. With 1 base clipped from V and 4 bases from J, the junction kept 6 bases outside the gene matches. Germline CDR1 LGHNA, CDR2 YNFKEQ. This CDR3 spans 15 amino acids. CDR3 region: CASSQVLTGATEAFF. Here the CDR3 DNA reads TGTGCCAGCAGCCAAGTTCTAACAGGGGCCACTGAAGCTTTCTTT.

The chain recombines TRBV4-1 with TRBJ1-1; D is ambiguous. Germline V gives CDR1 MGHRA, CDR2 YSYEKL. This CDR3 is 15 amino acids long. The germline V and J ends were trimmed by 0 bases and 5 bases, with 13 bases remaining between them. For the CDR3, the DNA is TGCGCCAGCAGCCAAGAACTGGGAGTAAGGACTGAAGCTTTCTTT. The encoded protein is CASSQELGVRTEAFF.

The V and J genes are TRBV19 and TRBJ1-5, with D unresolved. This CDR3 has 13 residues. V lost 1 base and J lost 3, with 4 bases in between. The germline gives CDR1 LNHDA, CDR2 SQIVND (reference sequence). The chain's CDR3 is CASSIAYNQPQHF. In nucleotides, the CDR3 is TGTGCCAGTAGTATAGCTTACAATCAGCCCCAGCATTTT.

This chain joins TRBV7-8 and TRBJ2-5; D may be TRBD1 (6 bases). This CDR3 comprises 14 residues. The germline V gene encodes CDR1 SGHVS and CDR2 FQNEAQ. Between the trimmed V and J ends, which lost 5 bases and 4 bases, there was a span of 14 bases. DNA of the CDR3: TGTGCCAGCAGCCCCGCCAGGGGTCCAGAGACCCAGTACTTC. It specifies CASSPARGPETQYF.

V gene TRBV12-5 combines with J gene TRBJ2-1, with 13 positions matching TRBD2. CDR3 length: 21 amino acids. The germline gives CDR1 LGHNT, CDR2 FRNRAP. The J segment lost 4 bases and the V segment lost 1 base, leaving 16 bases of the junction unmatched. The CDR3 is CASGLALTSGGAGSIYNEQFF. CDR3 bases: TGTGCTAGTGGTTTGGCCCTAACTAGCGGGGGGGCCGGATCGATTTACAATGAGCAGTTCTTC. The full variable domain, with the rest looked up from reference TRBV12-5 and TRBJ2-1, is DARVTQTPRHKVTEMGQEVTMRCQPILGHNTVFWYRQTMMQGLELLAYFRNRAPLDDSGMPKDRFSAEMPDATLATLKIQPSEPRDSAVYFCASGLALTSGGAGSIYNEQFFGPGTRLTVL.

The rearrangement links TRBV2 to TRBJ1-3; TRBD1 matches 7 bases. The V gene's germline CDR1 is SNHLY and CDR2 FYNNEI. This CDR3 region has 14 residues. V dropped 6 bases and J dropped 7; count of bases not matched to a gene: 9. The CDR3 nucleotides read TGTGCCAGCAGGGATAGACAGGGAACGAACACCATATATTTT. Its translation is CASRDRQGTNTIYF.

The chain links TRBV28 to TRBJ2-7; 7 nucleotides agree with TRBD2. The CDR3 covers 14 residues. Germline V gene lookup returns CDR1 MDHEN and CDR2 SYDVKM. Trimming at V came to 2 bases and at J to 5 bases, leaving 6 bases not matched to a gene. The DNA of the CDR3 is TGTGCCAGCAGTTTAGTGCGGGAGATCAACGAGCAGTACTTC. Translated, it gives CASSLVREINEQYF.

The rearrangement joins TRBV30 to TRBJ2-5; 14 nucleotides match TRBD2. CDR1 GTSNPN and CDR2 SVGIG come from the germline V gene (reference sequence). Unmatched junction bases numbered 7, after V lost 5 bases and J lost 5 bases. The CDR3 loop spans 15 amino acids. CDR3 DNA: TGTGCCTGGGGAAAGGGACTAGCGGGGGATGAGACCCAGTACTTC. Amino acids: CAWGKGLAGDETQYF.

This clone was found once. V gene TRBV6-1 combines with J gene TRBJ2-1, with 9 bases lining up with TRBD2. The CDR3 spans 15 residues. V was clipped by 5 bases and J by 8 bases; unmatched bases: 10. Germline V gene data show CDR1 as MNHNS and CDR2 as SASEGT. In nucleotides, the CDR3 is TGTGCCAGCAGTCGATTGGTAGCGGGGGCCCATGAGCAGTTCTTC. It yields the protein CASSRLVAGAHEQFF.

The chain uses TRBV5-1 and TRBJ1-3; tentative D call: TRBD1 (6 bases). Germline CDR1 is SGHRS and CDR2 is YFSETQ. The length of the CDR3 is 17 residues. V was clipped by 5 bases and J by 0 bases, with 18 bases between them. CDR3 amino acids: CASSSRSTGISGNTIYF. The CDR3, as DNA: TGCGCCAGCAGTTCGAGATCGACAGGCATCTCTGGAAACACCATATATTTT.

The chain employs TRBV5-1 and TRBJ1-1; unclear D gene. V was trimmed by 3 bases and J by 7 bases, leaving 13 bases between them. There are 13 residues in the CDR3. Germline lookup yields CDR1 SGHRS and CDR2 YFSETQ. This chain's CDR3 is CASSSRTGIEAFF. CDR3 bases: TGCGCCAGCAGCTCCAGGACGGGGATTGAAGCTTTCTTT.

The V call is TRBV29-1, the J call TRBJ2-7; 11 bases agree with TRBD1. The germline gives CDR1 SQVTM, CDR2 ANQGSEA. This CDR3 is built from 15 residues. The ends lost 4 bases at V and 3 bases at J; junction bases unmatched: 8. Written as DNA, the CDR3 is TGCAGCGTTGTAGGACCGGGACAGGGGGTCTACGAGCAGTACTTC. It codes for CSVVGPGQGVYEQYF.

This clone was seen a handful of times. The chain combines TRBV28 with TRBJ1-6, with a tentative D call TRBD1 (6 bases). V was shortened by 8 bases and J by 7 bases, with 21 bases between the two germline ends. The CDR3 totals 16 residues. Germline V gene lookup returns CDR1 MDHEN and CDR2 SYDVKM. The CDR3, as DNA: TGTGCCAGCGGGCCGATTGACAGGCAATCGAATTCACCCCTCCACTTT. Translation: CASGPIDRQSNSPLHF.

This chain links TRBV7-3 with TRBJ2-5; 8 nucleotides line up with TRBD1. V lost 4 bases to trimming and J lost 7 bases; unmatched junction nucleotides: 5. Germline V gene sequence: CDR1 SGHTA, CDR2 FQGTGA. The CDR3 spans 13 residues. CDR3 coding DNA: TGTGCCAGCAGCTCGACAGGGGTGGGGACCCAGTACTTC. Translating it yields CASSSTGVGTQYF.

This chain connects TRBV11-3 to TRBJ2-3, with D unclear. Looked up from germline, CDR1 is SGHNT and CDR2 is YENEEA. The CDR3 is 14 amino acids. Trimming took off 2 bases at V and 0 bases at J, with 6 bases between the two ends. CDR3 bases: TGTGCCAGCAGCTTAACTCCTAGCACAGATACGCAGTATTTT. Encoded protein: CASSLTPSTDTQYF.

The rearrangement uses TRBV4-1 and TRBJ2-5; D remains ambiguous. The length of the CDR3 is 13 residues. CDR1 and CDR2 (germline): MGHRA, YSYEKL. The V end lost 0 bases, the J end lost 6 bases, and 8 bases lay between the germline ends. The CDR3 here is CASSQDYSQTQYF. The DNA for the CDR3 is TGCGCCAGCAGCCAAGACTATTCACAGACCCAGTACTTC.

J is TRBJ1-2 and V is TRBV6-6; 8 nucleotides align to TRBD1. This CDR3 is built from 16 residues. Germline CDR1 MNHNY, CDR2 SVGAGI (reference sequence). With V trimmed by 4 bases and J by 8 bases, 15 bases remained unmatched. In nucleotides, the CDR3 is TGTGCCAGCAGTTCTTCCCTCACCCGGACAGGGAGCGGCTACACCTTC. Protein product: CASSSSLTRTGSGYTF.

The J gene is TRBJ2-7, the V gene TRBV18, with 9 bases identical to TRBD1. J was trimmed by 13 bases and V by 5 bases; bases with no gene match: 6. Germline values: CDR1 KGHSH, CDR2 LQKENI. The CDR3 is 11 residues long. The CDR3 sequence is CASSAQGAEYF. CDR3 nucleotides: TGTGCCAGCTCAGCACAGGGGGCGGAATACTTC.

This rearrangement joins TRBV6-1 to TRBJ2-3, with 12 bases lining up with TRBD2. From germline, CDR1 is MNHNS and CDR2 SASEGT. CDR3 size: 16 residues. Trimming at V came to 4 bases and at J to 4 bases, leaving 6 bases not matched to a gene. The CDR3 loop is CASSAPTSGGADTQYF. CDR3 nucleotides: TGTGCCAGCAGTGCGCCGACTAGCGGGGGTGCAGATACGCAGTATTTT.

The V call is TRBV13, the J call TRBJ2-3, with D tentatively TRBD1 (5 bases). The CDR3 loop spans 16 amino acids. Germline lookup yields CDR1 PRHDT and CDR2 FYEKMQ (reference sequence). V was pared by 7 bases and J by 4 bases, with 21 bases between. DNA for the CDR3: TGTGCCAGCACCACCCAAACAGACAGATCCTCAGATACGCAGTATTTT. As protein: CASTTQTDRSSDTQYF.

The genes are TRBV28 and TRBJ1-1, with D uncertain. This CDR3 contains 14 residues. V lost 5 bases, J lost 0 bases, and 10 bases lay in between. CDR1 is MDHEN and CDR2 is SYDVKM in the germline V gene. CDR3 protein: CASSPHGMNTEAFF. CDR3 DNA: TGTGCCAGCAGTCCCCATGGCATGAACACTGAAGCTTTCTTT.

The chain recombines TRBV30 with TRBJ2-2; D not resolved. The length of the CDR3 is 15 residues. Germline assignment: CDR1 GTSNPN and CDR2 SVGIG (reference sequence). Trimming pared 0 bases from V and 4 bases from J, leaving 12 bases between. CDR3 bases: TGTGCCTGGAGTGTTGGGCCCTTGATCACCGGGGAGCTGTTTTTT. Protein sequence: CAWSVGPLITGELFF.

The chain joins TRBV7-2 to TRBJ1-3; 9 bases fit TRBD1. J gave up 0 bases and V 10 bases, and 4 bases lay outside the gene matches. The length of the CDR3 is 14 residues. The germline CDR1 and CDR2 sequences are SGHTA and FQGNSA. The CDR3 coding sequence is TGTGCCACCGGGGACAGGGCCTCTGGAAACACCATATATTTT. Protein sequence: CATGDRASGNTIYF.

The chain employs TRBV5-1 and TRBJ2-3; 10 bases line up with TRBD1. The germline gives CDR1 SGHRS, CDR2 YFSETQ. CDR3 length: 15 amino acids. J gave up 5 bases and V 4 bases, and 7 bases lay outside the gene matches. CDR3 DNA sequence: TGCGCCAGCAGCGGGGACAGGGGCCTCGGAGATACGCAGTATTTT. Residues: CASSGDRGLGDTQYF.

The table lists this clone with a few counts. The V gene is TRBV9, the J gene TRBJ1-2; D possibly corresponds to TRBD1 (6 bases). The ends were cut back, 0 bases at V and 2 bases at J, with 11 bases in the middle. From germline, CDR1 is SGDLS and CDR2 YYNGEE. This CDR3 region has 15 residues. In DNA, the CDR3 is TGTGCCAGCAGCGTAGCGGACAGACCGAACTATGGCTACACCTTC. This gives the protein CASSVADRPNYGYTF.

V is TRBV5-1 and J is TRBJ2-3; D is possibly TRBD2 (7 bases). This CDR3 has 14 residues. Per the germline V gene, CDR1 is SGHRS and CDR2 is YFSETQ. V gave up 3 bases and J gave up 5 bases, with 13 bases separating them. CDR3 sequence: CASSWRGREDTQYF. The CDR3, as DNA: TGCGCCAGCAGCTGGAGGGGGAGGGAAGATACGCAGTATTTT.

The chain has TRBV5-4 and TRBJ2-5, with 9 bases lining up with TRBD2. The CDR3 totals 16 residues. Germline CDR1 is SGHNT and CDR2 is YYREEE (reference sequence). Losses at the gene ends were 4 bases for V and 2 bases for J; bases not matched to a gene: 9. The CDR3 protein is CASSDAASGAQETQYF. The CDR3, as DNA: TGTGCCAGCAGCGACGCCGCTAGCGGGGCTCAAGAGACCCAGTACTTC.

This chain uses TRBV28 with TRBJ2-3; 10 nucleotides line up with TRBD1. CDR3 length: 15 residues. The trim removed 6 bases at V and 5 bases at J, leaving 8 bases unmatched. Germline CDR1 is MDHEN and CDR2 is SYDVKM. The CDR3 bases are TGTGCCAGCAGCACGACAGGGGGCGCGGGAGATACGCAGTATTTT. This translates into CASSTTGGAGDTQYF.